This TCR beta chain was profiled in a study of blood T cell repertoires in COVID-19. With 1 base removed from V and 2 bases from J, the gap between germline ends came to 13 bases. Germline CDR1 and CDR2: LNHNV and YYDKDF (reference sequence). This CDR3 is 16 amino acids long. The data were produced by immunoSEQ multiplex PCR, yet TCRdb's version contains in-frame clones alone and is incomplete. The data contain roughly 220,000 clones, 84% of them singletons. This clone was recorded a few times. The same CDR3 arises from other DNA sequences in this sample as well. Sequenced: PBMCs or T cells enriched from blood (not recorded which). The chain joins TRBV15 to TRBJ2-3; possibly TRBD2 for D (5 bases). The TCR comes from a woman between 35 and 50 years old who had recovered from COVID-19. CDR3 sequence (DNA): TGTGCCACCAGCAGAGCCCGTGGACTCTCCACAGATACGCAGTATTTT. This translates into CATSRARGLSTDTQYF. Complete variable domain (other parts from reference TRBV15 and TRBJ2-3): DAMVIQNPRYQVTQFGKPVTLSCSQTLNHNVMYWYQQKSSQAPKLLFHYYDKDFNNEADTPDNFQSRRPNTSFCFLDIRSPGLGDTAMYLCATSRARGLSTDTQYFGPGTRLTVL.